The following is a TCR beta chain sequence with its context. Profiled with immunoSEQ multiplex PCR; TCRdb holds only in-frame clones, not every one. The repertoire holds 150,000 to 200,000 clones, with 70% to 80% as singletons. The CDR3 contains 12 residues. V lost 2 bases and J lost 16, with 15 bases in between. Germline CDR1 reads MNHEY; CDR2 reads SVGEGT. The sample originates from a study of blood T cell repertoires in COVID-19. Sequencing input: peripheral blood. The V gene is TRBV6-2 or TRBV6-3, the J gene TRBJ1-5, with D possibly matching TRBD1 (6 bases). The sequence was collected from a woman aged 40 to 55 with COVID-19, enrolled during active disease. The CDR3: CASSYPGQNSHF. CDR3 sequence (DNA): TGTGCCAGCAGTTACCCAGGACAGAACTCCCATTTT.